One sample yielded the 3 T cell receptor beta chains listed below, sequenced in a study of identical twins. TCRdb recomputed calls from the 5' RACE reads with MiXCR, one row per CDR3 protein. The sample lists roughly 230,000 distinct CDR3 sequences; 6.5% to 9.5% were seen once. The sample was also reused in another study, on yellow fever vaccine responses in identical twins.

Sequenced sample: CD8+ T cells sorted from blood. These receptors all stem from a woman younger than 30 in good health.

The chain links TRBV11-2 to TRBJ2-5, with 7 bases fitting TRBD2. This CDR3 has 15 amino acids. The J segment lost 5 bases and the V segment lost 6 bases, leaving 12 bases of the junction unmatched. Germline V gene data show CDR1 as SGHAT and CDR2 as FQNNGV. CDR3 DNA: TGTGCCAGCAGTTGGGGGGGGGTCCCCGTGGAGACCCAGTACTTC. Residues: CASSWGGVPVETQYF.

This clonotype was seen more than once but under ten times. J is TRBJ1-1 and V is TRBV4-1, with a weak D call TRBD1 (6 bases). CDR3 length: 13 amino acids. V was clipped by 6 bases and J by 5 bases, with 13 bases between them. Germline-derived CDR1 and CDR2 are MGHRA and YSYEKL. The CDR3 is CASSQGLGTEAFF. The CDR3 nucleotides are TGCGCCAGCAGTCAGGGGCTAGGGACTGAAGCTTTCTTT.

The chain joins TRBV27 to TRBJ2-7; D call uncertain. Germline CDR1 is MNHEY and CDR2 is SMNVEV (reference sequence). Between the trimmed V and J ends, which lost 3 bases and 0 bases, there was a span of 12 bases. This CDR3 spans 15 amino acids. The CDR3 DNA reads TGTGCCAGCAGTTTTGAAGGTCACCCCTCCTACGAGCAGTACTTC. Its translation: CASSFEGHPSYEQYF.